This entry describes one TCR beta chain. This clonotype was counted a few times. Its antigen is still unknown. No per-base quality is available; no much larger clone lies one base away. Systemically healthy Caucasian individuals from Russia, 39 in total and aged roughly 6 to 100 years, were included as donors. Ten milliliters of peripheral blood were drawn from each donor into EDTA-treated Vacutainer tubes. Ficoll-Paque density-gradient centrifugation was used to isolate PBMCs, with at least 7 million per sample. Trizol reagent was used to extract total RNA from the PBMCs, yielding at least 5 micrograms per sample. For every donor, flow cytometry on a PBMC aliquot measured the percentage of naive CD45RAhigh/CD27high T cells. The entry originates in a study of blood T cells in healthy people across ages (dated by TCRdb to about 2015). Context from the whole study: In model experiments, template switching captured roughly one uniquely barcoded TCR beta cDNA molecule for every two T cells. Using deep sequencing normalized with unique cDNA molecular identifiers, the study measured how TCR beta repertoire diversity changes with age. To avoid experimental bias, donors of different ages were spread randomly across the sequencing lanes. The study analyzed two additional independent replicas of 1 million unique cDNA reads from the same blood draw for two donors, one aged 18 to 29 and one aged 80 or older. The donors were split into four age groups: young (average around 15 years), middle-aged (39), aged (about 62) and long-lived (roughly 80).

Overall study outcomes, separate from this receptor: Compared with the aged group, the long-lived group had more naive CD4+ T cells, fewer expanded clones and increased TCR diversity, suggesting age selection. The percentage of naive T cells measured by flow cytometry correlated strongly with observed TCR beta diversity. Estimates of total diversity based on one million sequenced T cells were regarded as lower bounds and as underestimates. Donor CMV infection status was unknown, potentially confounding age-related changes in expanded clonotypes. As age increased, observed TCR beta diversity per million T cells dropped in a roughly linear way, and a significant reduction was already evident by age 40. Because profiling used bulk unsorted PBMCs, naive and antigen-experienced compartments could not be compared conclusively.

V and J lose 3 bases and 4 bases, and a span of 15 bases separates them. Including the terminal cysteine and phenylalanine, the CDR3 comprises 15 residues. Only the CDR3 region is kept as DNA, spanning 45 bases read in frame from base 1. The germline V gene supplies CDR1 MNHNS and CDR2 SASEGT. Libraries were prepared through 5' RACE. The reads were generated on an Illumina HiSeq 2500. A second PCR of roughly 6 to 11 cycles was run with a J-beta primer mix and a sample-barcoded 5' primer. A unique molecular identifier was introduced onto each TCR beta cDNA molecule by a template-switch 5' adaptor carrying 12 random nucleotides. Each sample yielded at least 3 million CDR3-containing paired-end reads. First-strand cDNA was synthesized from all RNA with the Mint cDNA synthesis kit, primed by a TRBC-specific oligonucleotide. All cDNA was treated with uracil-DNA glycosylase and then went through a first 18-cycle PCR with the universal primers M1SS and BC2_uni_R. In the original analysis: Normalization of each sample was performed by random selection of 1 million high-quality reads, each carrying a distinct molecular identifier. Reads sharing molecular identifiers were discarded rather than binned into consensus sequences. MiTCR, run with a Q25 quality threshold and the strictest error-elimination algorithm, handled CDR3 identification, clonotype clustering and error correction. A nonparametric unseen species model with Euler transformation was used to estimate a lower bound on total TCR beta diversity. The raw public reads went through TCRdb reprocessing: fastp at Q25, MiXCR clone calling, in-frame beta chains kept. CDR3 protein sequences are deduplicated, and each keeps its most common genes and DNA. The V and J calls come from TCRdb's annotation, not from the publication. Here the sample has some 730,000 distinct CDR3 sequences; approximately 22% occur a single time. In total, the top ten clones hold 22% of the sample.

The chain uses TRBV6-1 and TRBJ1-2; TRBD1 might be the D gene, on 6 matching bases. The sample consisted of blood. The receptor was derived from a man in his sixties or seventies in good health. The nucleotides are TGTGCCAGCAGTGAGGGAGGACAGTCGCGCTATGGCTACACCTTC. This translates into CASSEGGQSRYGYTF.